The subject of this entry is one T cell receptor beta chain. Which antigen it targets is not known. No base quality values were provided; no much bigger clone lies one nucleotide off. Taken from the germline V gene (reference sequence), the CDR1 and CDR2 loops are LGHDT and YNNKEL. Cut back by 1 base and 6 bases, the V and J ends lie 12 bases apart. Measured from the cysteine to the phenylalanine, the CDR3 is 14 residues long. Only CDR3 DNA is held: 42 bases, read in frame from base 1. The sample comes from a study of blood T cell repertoires in COVID-19 (dated by TCRdb to between 2020 and 2021). General notes on the study: Samples covering the acute and convalescent phases of COVID-19 were provided by collaborators in the United States, Italy and Spain. The samples were drawn from two sources: the first 160 participants of the ongoing ImmuneRACE study, and over 1,000 subjects contributed by 6 global collaborators. A freely available public database, intended as a resource for researchers studying the immune response to SARS-CoV-2, is where the repertoires were released. HLA class I and class II types, where available, came from metadata supplied by the sample provider rather than from assay-based typing. Subjects who had been exposed to COVID-19, were actively infected with it, or had recovered from it provided the deeply sampled blood TCRbeta repertoires that made up the dataset. The material from the prospective study consisted of cDNA or gDNA derived from T cells, B-cell-depleted T cells, or PBMCs. Nearly every sample came with metadata listing a de-identified subject ID, COVID-19 status, age in years and sex. Here is what the overall study found, with its caveats: The quantity of clinical and demographic metadata differed by source and by participant and was supplied without curation.

The immunoSEQ Assay, a bias-controlled multiplex PCR, was used to amplify TCRbeta CDR3 regions from genomic DNA. The paper's data handling went like this. The number of nucleated cells in each sample was estimated from the amplification of reference gene primers within the assay. To quantify the absolute abundance of each unique TCRbeta CDR3 rearrangement, sequence reads were collapsed and filtered. Productive Simpson clonality was computed per sample as the square root of Simpson's diversity index over productive rearrangements. In its TCRdb copy, this immuneACCESS table keeps in-frame sequences only and misses some clones. Where compared with another copy, unresolved V genes explain less than half of these, and the others have no known cause. That table supplies the V and J calls and clone size; D and trimming were determined from the DNA. Here the sample has tens of thousands of clones; 70% to 85% occur a single time. The ten biggest clones cover 24% of the sample.

The collaborating institutions used their own protocols to collect whole blood in K2EDTA tubes. For TCRbeta analysis, collaborators shipped samples in one of three forms: frozen whole blood, isolated PBMCs, or DNA extracted from either of those sample types. The sequence derives from a human donor with acute or convalescent COVID-19. The donor label of this sample is uncertain. Material: peripheral blood. The rearrangement joined TRBV3-1 (or the pseudogene TRBV3-2) to TRBJ1-2; D gene: possibly TRBD1, on 5 matching bases. The CDR3 protein: CASSQVGGYHGYTF. The nucleotide sequence is given as TGTGCCAGCAGCCAAGTCGGGGGATACCATGGCTACACCTTC.